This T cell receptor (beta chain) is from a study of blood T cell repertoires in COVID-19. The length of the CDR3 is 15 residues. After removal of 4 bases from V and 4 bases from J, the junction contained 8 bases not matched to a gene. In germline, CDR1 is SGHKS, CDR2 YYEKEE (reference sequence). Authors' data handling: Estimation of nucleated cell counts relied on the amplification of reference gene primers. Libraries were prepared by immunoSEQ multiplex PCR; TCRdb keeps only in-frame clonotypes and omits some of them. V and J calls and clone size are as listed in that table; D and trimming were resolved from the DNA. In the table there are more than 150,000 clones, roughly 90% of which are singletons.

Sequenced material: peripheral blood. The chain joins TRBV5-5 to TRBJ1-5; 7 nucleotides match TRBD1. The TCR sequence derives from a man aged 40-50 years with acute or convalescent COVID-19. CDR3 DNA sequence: TGTGCCAGCAGCGGTCCGGGACAGAATAATCAGCCCCAGCATTTT. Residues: CASSGPGQNNQPQHF.